The 32 T cell receptor beta chains in this list originate from one sample, sequenced in a study of graft-versus-host responses after intestinal transplantation. Their antigen targets remain unknown. The data were produced by immunoSEQ multiplex PCR, yet TCRdb's version contains in-frame clones alone and is incomplete. The sample consists of tens of thousands of clones, just under 95% of them appearing once. Sequencing was performed on unstimulated CD8+ T cells sorted from spleen or lymph node cells, taken before intestinal transplant. The receptors here all came from a human donor who received an intestinal transplant.

The chain carries TRBV27 and TRBJ2-7, with D maybe TRBD1 (5 bases). V dropped 6 bases and J dropped 5 bases, with 17 bases sitting between them. Looked up from germline, CDR1 is MNHEY and CDR2 is SMNVEV (reference sequence). The CDR3 is 14 residues long. The CDR3 nucleotides are TGTGCCAGCAGGATCATTACAGGTGTCCACGAGCAGTACTTC. This encodes CASRIITGVHEQYF.

The chain recombines TRBV7-7 with TRBJ2-2; 13 positions match TRBD2. CDR1 is SSHAT, CDR2 FNYEAQ, per germline (reference sequence). With 5 bases clipped from V and 5 bases from J, the junction kept 8 bases outside the gene matches. The CDR3 covers 17 residues. DNA of the CDR3: TGTGCCAGCAGCACCGGACTAGCGGGAGTGATGACCGGGGAGCTGTTTTTT. Amino acid sequence: CASSTGLAGVMTGELFF. Full variable domain (rest looked up from reference TRBV7-7 and TRBJ2-2): GAGVSQSPRYKVTKRGQDVTLRCDPISSHATLYWYQQALGQGPEFLTYFNYEAQPDKSGLPSDRFSAERPEGSISTLTIQRTEQRDSAMYRCASSTGLAGVMTGELFFGEGSRLTVL.

This clone is a singleton in its sample. J is TRBJ1-6 and V is TRBV11-2; D gene unclear. Germline CDR1 is SGHAT and CDR2 is FQNNGV. V lost 10 bases and J 0 bases, leaving 10 bases between the germline ends. The CDR3 loop spans 14 amino acids. The CDR3 nucleotides are TGTGCCACCAAAAAGAGCTCCTATAATTCACCCCTCCACTTT. Its protein is CATKKSSYNSPLHF.

The rearrangement joins TRBV27 to TRBJ2-1; 12 positions agree with TRBD2. This CDR3 region has 20 residues. The germline CDR1 and CDR2 sequences are MNHEY and SMNVEV (reference sequence). Losses at the gene ends were 0 bases for V and 0 bases for J; bases not matched to a gene: 9. The CDR3 DNA reads TGTGCCAGCAGTTTATCTGGACTAGCGGGAACGAAGAGCTCCTACAATGAGCAGTTCTTC. Its translation: CASSLSGLAGTKSSYNEQFF.

V and J are TRBV19 and TRBJ2-3, with TRBD2 matching 10 bases. Germline V lookup: CDR1 LNHDA, CDR2 SQIVND (reference sequence). The ends lost 4 bases at V and 1 base at J; junction bases unmatched: 2. This CDR3 spans 15 amino acids. The CDR3 nucleotides are TGTGCCAGTAGTACGGGGACTAGCGGCACAGATACGCAGTATTTT. Its protein product is CASSTGTSGTDTQYF.

The rearrangement uses TRBV11-3 and TRBJ1-2; D is unresolved. The CDR3 sequence is 15 residues long. The V end was cut by 5 bases, the J end by 3 bases, with 16 bases between. CDR1 and CDR2 from the germline V gene are SGHNT and YENEEA. The chain's CDR3 is CASSLRGQIDYGYTF. The CDR3 DNA reads as TGTGCCAGCAGCCTAAGAGGGCAGATAGACTATGGCTACACCTTC.

The V and J genes are TRBV6-5 and TRBJ1-1, with a tentative D call TRBD1 (6 bases). Germline CDR1 MNHEY, CDR2 SVGAGI. V gave up 2 bases and J gave up 2 bases, with 15 bases separating them. CDR3 length: 16 residues. CDR3 residues: CASSYKIAGVNTEAFF. The CDR3 region has the DNA TGTGCCAGCAGTTACAAGATAGCAGGGGTTAACACTGAAGCTTTCTTT.

This clone was counted between two and nine times. This chain joins TRBV6-1 and TRBJ2-7, with 7 bases fitting TRBD1. Germline CDR1 and CDR2: MNHNS and SASEGT. This CDR3 spans 16 amino acids. J was trimmed by 5 bases and V by 2 bases; bases with no gene match: 12. The CDR3 DNA is TGTGCCAGCAGTGAAAGTTTTGGGGGACAGCCAGACGAGCAGTACTTC. Protein product: CASSESFGGQPDEQYF.

This rearrangement joins TRBV5-6 to TRBJ1-1; D might be TRBD1 (6 bases). Deletions cut 2 bases from V and 10 bases from J, with 18 bases between. The CDR3 totals 14 residues. Per the germline V gene, CDR1 is SGHDT and CDR2 is YYEEEE. The CDR3 DNA follows: TGTGCCAGCAGCTTATCTCATTCGGGGGGCCCAGCTTTCTTT. Translation: CASSLSHSGGPAFF. Drawing the rest from reference TRBV5-6 and TRBJ1-1, the complete variable domain is DAGVTQSPTHLIKTRGQQVTLRCSPKSGHDTVSWYQQALGQGPQFIFQYYEEEERQRGNFPDRFSGHQFPNYSSELNVNALLLGDSALYLCASSLSHSGGPAFFGQGTRLTVV.

Only a few counts were recorded for this clone. V is TRBV2 and J is TRBJ1-2; TRBD1 is a possible D gene (6 bases). The CDR3 has 14 residues. Germline V gives CDR1 SNHLY, CDR2 FYNNEI. Trimming took off 7 bases at V and 7 bases at J, with 19 bases between the two ends. This CDR3 is CASIDLPGGPGYTF. In DNA form, the CDR3 reads TGTGCCAGCATCGATTTGCCGGGGGGGCCTGGCTACACCTTC.

The rearrangement links TRBV19 to TRBJ1-1; D not resolved. Trimming left V 1 base short and J 3 bases short, with 6 bases between. This CDR3 region has 13 residues. Germline CDR1 and CDR2: LNHDA and SQIVND (reference sequence). CDR3 loop: CASSIASDTEAFF. CDR3 nucleotides: TGTGCCAGTAGTATAGCGTCGGACACTGAAGCTTTCTTT. The full variable domain, completed using reference TRBV19 and TRBJ1-1, is DGGITQSPKYLFRKEGQNVTLSCEQNLNHDAMYWYRQDPGQGLRLIYYSQIVNDFQKGDIAEGYSVSREKKESFPLTVTSAQKNPTAFYLCASSIASDTEAFFGQGTRLTVV.

This rearrangement joins TRBV7-6 to TRBJ2-5; perhaps TRBD1 as D (5 bases). This CDR3 has 11 amino acids. The ends were cut back, 6 bases at V and 5 bases at J, with 7 bases in the middle. CDR1 and CDR2 from the germline V gene are SGHVS and FNYEAQ. The CDR3, as DNA: TGTGCCAGCAGAAAGGGGGAGACCCAGTACTTC. Encoded protein: CASRKGETQYF.

The chain recombines TRBV21-1 with TRBJ1-2. TRBV21-1 counts as a pseudogene. This CDR3 is 15 amino acids long. CDR3 bases: TGTGCCAGCAGCAAAGTCGGGGACTCCACCTATGGCTACACCTTC. It translates to CASSKVGDSTYGYTF.

The chain employs TRBV9 and TRBJ1-1, with TRBD1 as a possible D gene (6 bases). This CDR3 contains 15 residues. The germline CDR1 and CDR2 sequences are SGDLS and YYNGEE. V shed 0 bases and J shed 4 bases, with 13 bases lying between them. CDR3 protein: CASSVGPTGTTEAFF. The CDR3 DNA reads TGTGCCAGCAGCGTAGGCCCCACAGGGACCACTGAAGCTTTCTTT.

The gene calls are TRBV4-1 and TRBJ1-2, with 7 nucleotides matching TRBD1. The CDR3 spans 15 residues. The ends lost 2 bases at V and 2 bases at J; junction bases unmatched: 5. Germline V gene sequence: CDR1 MGHRA, CDR2 YSYEKL. CDR3: CASSQTGVGNYGYTF. CDR3 DNA sequence: TGCGCCAGCAGCCAAACAGGGGTTGGAAACTATGGCTACACCTTC.

The V call is TRBV7-7, the J call TRBJ2-6, with 7 positions matching TRBD2. The CDR3 loop spans 17 amino acids. CDR1 and CDR2 from the germline V gene are SSHAT and FNYEAQ (reference sequence). V trimming: 4 bases; J trimming: 2 bases; junction bases outside the gene matches: 8. The CDR3 loop is CASSSGGNPPGANVLTF. The CDR3, as DNA: TGTGCCAGCAGCTCCGGGGGGAACCCCCCTGGGGCCAACGTCCTGACTTTC.

V and J are TRBV7-8 and TRBJ1-6; weak D call: TRBD1 (5 bases). Trimming removed 2 bases from V and 10 bases from J, with 18 bases in between. The CDR3 is 16 residues long. In germline, CDR1 is SGHVS, CDR2 FQNEAQ. The CDR3 reads CASSLSGQGGISPLHF. The CDR3 DNA sequence: TGTGCCAGCAGCTTATCGGGTCAGGGCGGAATCTCACCCCTCCACTTT.

This clone was detected once. V gene TRBV15 combines with J gene TRBJ2-7; TRBD1 agrees at 7 bases. V gave up 3 bases and J gave up 0 bases; unmatched junction bases: 5. This CDR3 region has 15 residues. Germline V CDR1 and CDR2: LNHNV, YYDKDF (reference sequence). DNA for the CDR3: TGTGCCACCAGCAGGGGGACAGCGATCTCCTACGAGCAGTACTTC. Its protein product is CATSRGTAISYEQYF.

The V call is TRBV19, the J call TRBJ1-4; possible D gene TRBD1, 5 bases. Germline V gene lookup returns CDR1 LNHDA and CDR2 SQIVND (reference sequence). Trimming shortened V by 5 bases and J by 7 bases, and 11 bases separated the two germline ends. The CDR3 covers 13 residues. CDR3 DNA sequence: TGTGCCAGTAGTCGGCAGGGAAGTGAAAAACTGTTTTTT. Translated: CASSRQGSEKLFF.

The chain uses TRBV6-1 and TRBJ1-4, with D hard to call. CDR3 length equals 12 residues. Trimming removed 5 bases at V and 6 bases at J, with 7 bases between. Germline assignment: CDR1 MNHNS and CDR2 SASEGT. In DNA form, the CDR3 reads TGTGCCAGCAGTTCCGCGGATGAAAAACTGTTTTTT. It codes for CASSSADEKLFF.

This clone was observed a few times. This CDR3 is CASSETGMNTEAFF. The CDR3 DNA reads TGTGCCAGCAGCGAGACAGGGATGAACACTGAAGCTTTCTTT. This sequence joins TRBV7-9 and TRBJ1-1, with TRBD1 matching 7 bases. CDR1 is SEHNR and CDR2 is FQNEAQ in the germline V gene (reference sequence). Trimming removed 5 bases from V and 0 bases from J; junction bases left unmatched: 3. The CDR3 runs 14 residues.

Concerning this clone: The junction shows a germline mismatch at one end, possibly a read error. The chain is built from TRBV27 and TRBJ1-2; maybe TRBD1 (6 bases). This CDR3 region has 14 residues. Germline V gives CDR1 MNHEY, CDR2 SMNVEV (reference sequence). DNA of the CDR3: TGTGCCAGCAGTTGGGCCCGGGACACTAGTATAAGGGCCTTC. Protein: CASSWARDTSIRAF.

The chain links TRBV27 to TRBJ2-1; weak D call: TRBD1 (5 bases). V was cut by 0 bases and J by 8 bases, with 11 bases left in between. Germline V gene data show CDR1 as MNHEY and CDR2 as SMNVEV (reference sequence). The CDR3 consists of 14 residues. The CDR3 spells CASSLSSGNHEQFF. The CDR3 coding sequence is TGTGCCAGCAGTTTATCATCAGGGAACCATGAGCAGTTCTTC.

This chain links TRBV7-3 with TRBJ1-1, with TRBD1 as a possible D gene (5 bases). CDR3 length: 11 amino acids. The germline gives CDR1 SGHTA, CDR2 FQGTGA. V was shortened by 5 bases and J by 7 bases, with 8 bases between the two germline ends. The CDR3 DNA sequence: TGTGCCAGCAGCGACGGGGGTGAAGCTTTCTTT. Encoded protein: CASSDGGEAFF.

The chain carries TRBV27 and TRBJ1-1, with D perhaps TRBD1 (5 bases). CDR1 and CDR2 from the germline V gene are MNHEY and SMNVEV (reference sequence). V lost 4 bases and J 0 bases, leaving 6 bases between the germline ends. The CDR3 is 13 amino acids. The CDR3 DNA follows: TGTGCCAGCAGTTGGGACTTGAACACTGAAGCTTTCTTT. Translating it yields CASSWDLNTEAFF.

The V and J genes are TRBV2 and TRBJ2-1, with TRBD2 matching 12 bases. There are 15 residues in the CDR3. Germline V gene sequence: CDR1 SNHLY, CDR2 FYNNEI. J lost 6 bases, V lost 2 bases, and 2 bases had no gene match. The CDR3 is CASSERLAGVNEQFF. CDR3 sequence (DNA): TGTGCCAGCAGTGAACGACTAGCGGGAGTCAATGAGCAGTTCTTC.

The chain has TRBV15 and TRBJ2-3; D is unclear. The CDR3 sequence is 16 residues long. Between the trimmed V and J ends, which lost 2 bases and 1 base, there was a span of 13 bases. CDR1 and CDR2 from the germline V gene are LNHNV and YYDKDF (reference sequence). The CDR3 reads CATSRLIALGTDTQYF. CDR3 nucleotide sequence: TGTGCCACCAGCAGACTAATAGCTCTCGGCACAGATACGCAGTATTTT. Using reference TRBV15 and TRBJ2-3 for the parts outside the CDR3, the full variable domain is DAMVIQNPRYQVTQFGKPVTLSCSQTLNHNVMYWYQQKSSQAPKLLFHYYDKDFNNEADTPDNFQSRRPNTSFCFLDIRSPGLGDTAMYLCATSRLIALGTDTQYFGPGTRLTVL.

The CDR3 reads CASSFSGGAYNEQFF. The DNA of the CDR3 is TGTGCCAGTAGTTTTTCAGGGGGCGCCTACAATGAGCAGTTCTTC. The V call is TRBV19, the J call TRBJ2-1, with 8 positions matching TRBD1. J was trimmed by 2 bases and V by 5 bases; bases with no gene match: 5. The CDR3 covers 15 residues. The germline gives CDR1 LNHDA, CDR2 SQIVND (reference sequence).

The rearrangement uses TRBV7-6 and TRBJ2-5; TRBD2 aligns across 7 bases. The better agreement between TRBJ2-7 and the DNA end casts doubt on the J call. Germline V gene data show CDR1 as SGHVS and CDR2 as FNYEAQ. The CDR3 has 13 amino acids. CDR3 region: CASSLGEGYEQYF. The CDR3 DNA reads as TGTGCCAGCAGCTTAGGGGAGGGCTACGAGCAGTACTTC.

CDR3 sequence reads: CASSLGVEGGEQYF. The CDR3 nucleotides are TGTGCCAGCAGCTTGGGGGTGGAGGGAGGGGAGCAGTACTTC. This chain connects TRBV5-5 to TRBJ2-7; 7 nucleotides align to TRBD2. V trimming: 0 bases; J trimming: 7 bases; junction bases outside the gene matches: 7. The length of the CDR3 is 14 residues. Germline assignment: CDR1 SGHKS and CDR2 YYEKEE (reference sequence). The whole variable domain, filled in from reference TRBV5-5 and TRBJ2-7, reads DAGVTQSPTHLIKTRGQQVTLRCSPISGHKSVSWYQQVLGQGPQFIFQYYEKEERGRGNFPDRFSARQFPNYSSELNVNALLLGDSALYLCASSLGVEGGEQYFGPGTRLTVT.

The chain recombines TRBV5-1 with TRBJ2-7; no definite D call. The germline CDR1 and CDR2 sequences are SGHRS and YFSETQ. V lost 0 bases and J lost 5, with 3 bases in between. The CDR3 has 11 amino acids. CDR3 protein: CASSLADEQYF. DNA of the CDR3: TGCGCCAGCAGCTTGGCAGACGAGCAGTACTTC.

The chain couples TRBV5-5 to TRBJ2-7; a weak D match, TRBD2 (5 bases). Looked up from germline, CDR1 is SGHKS and CDR2 is YYEKEE (reference sequence). The CDR3 totals 15 residues. The ends were cut back, 6 bases at V and 4 bases at J, with 20 bases in the middle. The DNA of the CDR3 is TGTGCCAGCACCAAAGAGGACGGGAATCATTACGAGCAGTACTTC. It encodes CASTKEDGNHYEQYF.